These 15 T cell receptor beta chains share one sample of origin, sequenced in a study of molecular identifiers for immune sequencing clone quantification. From the PCR reads, TCRdb called clonotypes with MiXCR, one entry per CDR3 protein. The data show about 640,000 distinct CDR3 sequences, with around 20% seen just once and roughly 0.85% held by the top ten. The sample was naive CD8+ T cells from blood, with Jurkat cell RNA spiked in. Regarding subset: FACS-sorted CD8+CD4-CCR7+CD45RA+ naive T cells. These receptors originate from a human donor in good health. Some libraries in this study had Jurkat cell RNA spiked in.

The chain carries TRBV6-2 or TRBV6-3 and TRBJ2-7; 12 positions match TRBD2. V was clipped by 8 bases and J by 2 bases; unmatched bases: 4. Germline CDR1 reads MNHEY; CDR2 reads SVGEGT. The CDR3 has 14 residues. The CDR3 loop is CASGRTSGTYEQYF. CDR3 bases: TGTGCCAGCGGAAGGACTAGCGGGACCTACGAGCAGTACTTC.

This clonotype has a count of ten or more. The gene calls are TRBV20-1 and TRBJ2-4; no definite D call. V lost 6 bases, J lost 3 bases, and 12 bases lay in between. The CDR3 length is 13 residues. CDR1 is DFQATT, CDR2 SNEGSKA, per germline (reference sequence). For the CDR3, the DNA is TGCAGTGCGACCAGCCGAAACAAAAACATTCAGTACTTC. Amino acid sequence: CSATSRNKNIQYF.

This clonotype was observed at least ten times. This chain connects TRBV12-3 or TRBV12-4 to TRBJ2-1; the match to TRBD2 covers 10 bases. The CDR3 is 11 amino acids. Here the CDR3 DNA reads TGTGCTAGCGGGAGGCGGGATGAGCAGTTCTTC. Translation gives CASGRRDEQFF.

CDR3 sequence: CASRALAGGYNEQFF. The DNA for the CDR3 is TGTGCCAGCAGGGCACTAGCGGGAGGGTACAATGAGCAGTTCTTC. The V and J genes are TRBV2 and TRBJ2-1, with 13 bases that match TRBD2. Germline V gene lookup returns CDR1 SNHLY and CDR2 FYNNEI. The CDR3 totals 15 residues. V dropped 6 bases and J dropped 4; count of bases not matched to a gene: 3.

Ten or more counts support this clonotype. This rearrangement joins TRBV7-9 to TRBJ2-5; the D gene is possibly TRBD2 (6 bases). CDR1 SEHNR and CDR2 FQNEAQ come from the germline V gene (reference sequence). The CDR3 consists of 16 residues. With 5 bases removed from V and 0 bases from J, the gap between germline ends came to 16 bases. CDR3 loop: CASSPGRGGYQETQYF. CDR3 nucleotide sequence: TGTGCCAGCAGCCCGGGACGGGGAGGTTACCAAGAGACCCAGTACTTC.

This chain links TRBV7-2 with TRBJ2-1; D perhaps matches TRBD2 (5 bases). The length of the CDR3 is 15 residues. The germline V and J ends were trimmed by 5 bases and 5 bases, with 16 bases remaining between them. The V gene's germline CDR1 is SGHTA and CDR2 FQGNSA. CDR3 loop: CASSPGPSGNNEQFF. The CDR3 region has the DNA TGTGCCAGCAGCCCCGGGCCCTCGGGAAACAATGAGCAGTTCTTC.

This clonotype was picked up a small number of times. The V gene is TRBV9, the J gene TRBJ2-7, with D tentatively TRBD2 (6 bases). V dropped 0 bases and J dropped 0 bases, with 10 bases sitting between them. This CDR3 has 15 amino acids. In germline, CDR1 is SGDLS, CDR2 YYNGEE. CDR3 nucleotide sequence: TGTGCCAGCAGCGTAGCGTACGGGAGCTCCTACGAGCAGTACTTC. Translation gives CASSVAYGSSYEQYF.

CDR3 protein: CASSSQGGSHYGYTF. CDR3 sequence (DNA): TGTGCCAGCAGCTCGCAAGGGGGTTCCCACTATGGCTACACCTTC. This chain links TRBV7-2 with TRBJ1-2; perhaps TRBD1 as D (6 bases). V was trimmed by 4 bases and J by 3 bases, leaving 15 bases between them. Germline loops: CDR1 SGHTA, CDR2 FQGNSA. The CDR3 consists of 15 residues.

There are many counts of this clonotype. The V call is TRBV7-6, the J call TRBJ2-3; 8 bases map to TRBD1. Germline V gene data show CDR1 as SGHVS and CDR2 as FNYEAQ. The length of the CDR3 is 16 residues. J gave up 5 bases and V 5 bases, and 12 bases lay outside the gene matches. The CDR3 sequence: CASSLTTGVRQDTQYF. CDR3 sequence (DNA): TGTGCCAGCAGCCTTACGACAGGGGTGCGTCAAGATACGCAGTATTTT.

Regarding this clonotype: Since a much larger clone is just one base distant, this may be a read error. The DNA of the CDR3 is TGTGCCAGCAGCATGGGACTAGCGGGAACCTACGAGCAGCACTTC. This gives the protein CASSMGLAGTYEQHF. This chain links TRBV11-1 with TRBJ2-7; 13 positions agree with TRBD2. This CDR3 contains 15 residues. CDR1 and CDR2 from the germline V gene are SGHAT and FQDESV (reference sequence). Combining the CDR3 with reference TRBV11-1 and TRBJ2-7 gives the whole variable domain EAEVAQSPRYKITEKSQAVAFWCDPISGHATLYWYRQILGQGPELLVQFQDESVVDDSQLPKDRFSAERLKGVDSTLKIQPAELGDSAMYLCASSMGLAGTYEQHFGPGTRLTVT.

The chain employs TRBV6-2 or TRBV6-3 and TRBJ2-5; 7 bases are shared with TRBD1. The length of the CDR3 is 15 residues. Germline loops: CDR1 MNHEY, CDR2 SVGEGT. The junction had 11 bases not matched to a gene; V was cut back by 5 bases and J by 5 bases. The CDR3 DNA is TGTGCCAGCAGTACACTGGACAGGACTTGGGAGACCCAGTACTTC. This gives the protein CASSTLDRTWETQYF.

This clonotype was recorded many times. The chain links TRBV7-9 to TRBJ2-2, with 8 bases lining up with TRBD2. J was trimmed by 7 bases and V by 5 bases; bases with no gene match: 6. The CDR3 sequence is 14 residues long. CDR1 and CDR2 (germline): SEHNR, FQNEAQ (reference sequence). CDR3 sequence reads: CASSLTSEGGELFF. CDR3 DNA sequence: TGTGCCAGCAGCCTGACTAGCGAGGGCGGGGAGCTGTTTTTT. Full variable domain (missing parts from reference TRBV7-9 and TRBJ2-2): DTGVSQNPRHKITKRGQNVTFRCDPISEHNRLYWYRQTLGQGPEFLTYFQNEAQLEKSRLLSDRFSAERPKGSFSTLEIQRTEQGDSAMYLCASSLTSEGGELFFGEGSRLTVL.

V gene TRBV7-9 combines with J gene TRBJ2-7; D is ambiguous. This CDR3 comprises 13 residues. V was clipped by 8 bases and J by 3 bases, with 14 bases between them. In germline, CDR1 is SEHNR, CDR2 FQNEAQ (reference sequence). CDR3 nucleotides: TGTGCCAGCGGAGAGACACTTAACTACGAGCAGTACTTC. Translation: CASGETLNYEQYF.

Note on this clonotype: A much larger clonotype is one base distant, so this may be a read error. The chain links TRBV5-1 to TRBJ2-3; 12 bases are a match to TRBD2. The V gene's germline CDR1 is SGHRS and CDR2 YFSETQ. V lost 0 bases, J lost 4 bases, and 9 bases stayed unmatched. There are 18 residues in the CDR3. For the CDR3, the DNA is TGCGCCAGCAGCTTGGTTCTCCTAGCGGGAGGGGTACCAGATACGCAGTATTTT. As protein: CASSLVLLAGGVPDTQYF. The entire variable domain, with the rest obtained from reference TRBV5-1 and TRBJ2-3, is as follows: KAGVTQTPRYLIKTRGQQVTLSCSPISGHRSVSWYQQTPGQGLQFLFEYFSETQRNKGNFPGRFSGRQFSNSRSEMNVSTLELGDSALYLCASSLVLLAGGVPDTQYFGPGTRLTVL.

This clonotype has a handful of counts. The J gene is TRBJ1-1, the V gene TRBV4-1; the D gene is possibly TRBD1 (6 bases). Germline CDR1 and CDR2: MGHRA and YSYEKL. Trimming left V 1 base short and J 2 bases short, with 17 bases between. The CDR3 extends over 17 amino acids. CDR3 sequence (DNA): TGCGCCAGCAGCCAAGCTCACAGGGACACCCTTAACACTGAAGCTTTCTTT. Protein sequence: CASSQAHRDTLNTEAFF.